This T cell receptor beta chain was recovered during a study of T cell responses to AZD1222 COVID-19 vaccine (dated by TCRdb to about 2021). Some background on the complete study: AZD1222 recipients whose second dose came at about 4 weeks and those whose second dose came at about 12 weeks were combined into one group, since spike-specific TCR depth and breadth did not differ between the two schedules. TCR sequencing covered approximately 230 trial participants: 200 to 220 given two doses of AZD1222 and about 26 given two doses of MenACWY control vaccine. Trial participants were enrolled into age subgroups of 18-55, 56-69 and 70-plus years, which contained about 150, 27 and 61 TCR-sequenced participants, respectively. Study-wide findings and limitations: CD4 TCRs associated with the vaccine covered the entire spike protein, and the dominant responses were in regions 160-218 and 743-854. Conclusions about previously exposed vaccinees are limited because only a handful of AZD1222 recipients were SARS-CoV-2 seropositive at baseline. Nearly half of unique spike-specific TCRs reportedly recognized epitopes outside regions mutated in the B.1.351 and B.1.1.7 variants. Because no day 14 peak-response samples were available, the repertoires could be characterized only after the peak T cell response. Participants were mostly white British and included more females than males, and it was suggested by the authors that clonal diversity may have been underestimated. A significant rise in spike-specific TCR breadth and depth was observed after two AZD1222 doses relative to day 0 and relative to MenACWY recipients. The 56-69-year group was small, and its depth increase did not reach significance, likely because of low power.

On this clone itself: Its antigen has not been determined. Within one base of it there is no much larger clone, and no base qualities were kept.

The CDR3 regions of human TCRbeta chains were analyzed by immunosequencing. Per the authors' processing: Repertoire TCRs were matched against a reference library of SARS-CoV-2-specific TCRs generated with the MIRA antigen-specificity platform. Breadth meant the fraction of unique TCRs that were SARS-CoV-2-associated, whereas depth meant the fraction of total T cells that were SARS-CoV-2-associated. Using the MIRA data, every spike-specific TCR was mapped to the spike region that the TCR reacted to and assigned to either a CD4 or a CD8 class. Log10-transformed breadth and depth values were compared by one-way ANOVA with Sidak's multiple comparisons tests. The table was pulled from immuneACCESS by TCRdb, which kept in-frame rearrangements only. Such tables lose some clones; where checked, under half of the loss comes from unresolved V genes, and the rest has no known cause. V and J calls and clone size are copied from that table; D and trimming were computed from the DNA. The sample table records 95,000 to 110,000 clones; more than 75% of these occur just once. In total, the top ten clones hold around 20% of the sample.

The time point label, read with the paper, signifies: baseline before first vaccination. Vaccinee samples were obtained from the UK trials COV001 and COV002, which included a single-blind randomized controlled phase 2/3 trial of AZD1222 (ChAdOx1 nCoV-19) in healthy adults. For TCRbeta chain sequencing, PBMC samples from trial participants were taken at day 0 and at day 28 after the second dose. The CDR3 starts with the cysteine, ends with the phenylalanine, and has 14 residues. The DNA shown is the 42-base CDR3, in frame from base 1. The germline V gene yields LGHNA for CDR1 and YSLEER for CDR2. V and J are truncated by 2 bases and 0 bases respectively, leaving an intervening sequence of 8 bases.

The sample in question was peripheral blood, obtained on day 0 of AZD1222 vaccination. The chain is encoded by TRBV4-3 joined to TRBJ2-7; no D gene can be assigned with confidence. The receptor's source is an adult in good health. The DNA sequence is given as TGCGCCAGCAGCCAACAACCGAGCTCCTACGAGCAGTACTTC. This gives the protein CASSQQPSSYEQYF.